A selection of T cell receptor beta chains follows, all from one sample in a study of cytomegalovirus exposure and HLA in healthy donors. Sequencing used immunoSEQ multiplex PCR; TCRdb keeps in-frame clones, though not all of them. The sample includes around 200,000 clones, roughly 79% of them seen just once. Sequencing was performed on PBMCs. These receptors were collected from a man under 40 in good health and CMV-seronegative. Each CDR3 is given with its conserved first and last residue. Each record gives: V gene, J gene, D gene, clone size, CDR3 protein, CDR3 DNA. The D gene is left open where the match is weak. Only part of the rows carry a size: once, few, many, or a class if the clone is expanded.

TRBV5-1	TRBJ2-6	-	-	CASSRFDITSTGANVLTF	TGCGCCAGCAGCAGGTTCGACATCACCTCGACCGGGGCCAACGTCCTGACTTTC
TRBV18	TRBJ2-7	TRBD2	once	CASSPIRSGRVVLEQYF	TGTGCCAGCTCACCAATAAGGAGCGGGAGGGTAGTTCTCGAGCAGTACTTC
TRBV7-3	TRBJ2-3	TRBD2	-	CASSSQVGGRADTQYF	TGTGCCAGCAGCTCCCAAGTCGGCGGGAGGGCAGATACGCAGTATTTT
TRBV6-1	TRBJ2-1	-	few	CASSEFAGGYEQFF	TGTGCCAGCAGTGAGTTTGCAGGGGGGTATGAGCAGTTCTTC
TRBV11-1	TRBJ2-5	-	few	CASSLPSRAGLETQYF	TGTGCCAGCAGCTTACCCTCCAGGGCAGGGTTGGAGACCCAGTACTTC
TRBV9	TRBJ2-4	-	-	CASSPRTGRDIQYF	TGTGCCAGCAGCCCCCGGACAGGGAGGGACATTCAGTACTTC
TRBV9	TRBJ2-7	TRBD2	-	CASSPRLLAGVPEQYF	TGTGCCAGCAGCCCTCGGTTGCTAGCGGGAGTTCCCGAGCAGTACTTC
TRBV7-9	TRBJ2-7	TRBD1	-	CASSNLGQGSYEQYF	TGTGCCAGCAGCAACCTGGGACAGGGATCCTACGAGCAGTACTTC
TRBV28	TRBJ2-5	-	-	CASSLPTGRSETQYF	TGTGCCAGCAGTTTACCGACAGGTCGATCAGAGACCCAGTACTTC
TRBV10-3	TRBJ2-1	-	-	CAISDRFPNEQFF	TGTGCCATCAGTGATAGATTCCCCAATGAGCAGTTCTTC
TRBV15	TRBJ2-7	TRBD1	-	CATSRDMGQGIYEQYF	TGTGCCACCAGCAGAGATATGGGACAGGGGATTTACGAGCAGTACTTC
TRBV27	TRBJ2-5	-	few	CASRRETQYF	TGTGCCAGCAGGAGAGAGACCCAGTACTTC
TRBV28	TRBJ2-7	-	few	CASSLSGPYEQYF	TGTGCCAGCAGTTTATCCGGTCCCTACGAGCAGTACTTC
TRBV29-1	TRBJ2-7	-	-	CSVEIFSESYEQYF	TGCAGCGTTGAAATTTTTTCAGAATCCTACGAGCAGTACTTC
TRBV6-6	TRBJ2-7	-	few	CASSTSAGTEVYEQYF	-
TRBV28	TRBJ1-2	-	-	CASSLGGDYGYTF	TGTGCCAGCAGTTTAGGAGGGGACTATGGCTACACCTTC
TRBV4-1	TRBJ2-7	-	-	CASSQIAGVKAYEQYF	TGCGCCAGCAGCCAAATTGCAGGGGTCAAGGCTTACGAGCAGTACTTC
TRBV10-2	TRBJ2-7	-	-	CASRPSGSSYEQYF	TGCGCCAGCCGCCCGAGCGGGTCTTCCTACGAGCAGTACTTC
TRBV27	TRBJ2-7	TRBD2	-	CASIPSGRGYEQYF	TGTGCCAGCATTCCTAGCGGGAGAGGCTACGAGCAGTACTTC
TRBV2	TRBJ2-3	TRBD1	once	CASSWAQGWDTQYF	TGTGCCAGCAGTTGGGCACAGGGGTGGGATACGCAGTATTTT
TRBV28	TRBJ1-2	-	few	CASSPHRNYGYTF	TGTGCCAGCAGTCCCCACAGGAACTATGGCTACACCTTC
TRBV5-1	TRBJ2-1	-	-	CASSLDGGYNEQFF	TGCGCCAGCAGCTTGGATGGCGGCTACAATGAGCAGTTCTTC
TRBV5-4	TRBJ1-1	-	-	CASSLVVSGVGWAEAFF	TGTGCCAGCAGCTTGGTTGTATCGGGGGTGGGTTGGGCTGAAGCTTTCTTT
TRBV6-5	TRBJ2-3	-	-	CASSVYRGTDTQYF	TGTGCCAGCAGTGTATACAGGGGCACAGATACGCAGTATTTT
TRBV5-1	TRBJ1-5	-	-	CASSQRGGNQPQHF	TGCGCCAGCAGCCAAAGGGGGGGGAATCAGCCCCAGCATTTT
TRBV5-1	TRBJ2-1	TRBD2	few	CASSLVREGYNEQFF	TGCGCCAGCAGCTTGGTTCGGGAGGGATACAATGAGCAGTTCTTC
TRBV30	TRBJ1-2	-	-	CAWSADSNGYTF	TGTGCCTGGAGTGCAGACAGTAATGGCTACACCTTC
TRBV6-1	TRBJ2-3	-	once	CASSGGQGWRDTQYF	TGTGCCAGCAGTGGGGGGCAGGGTTGGCGCGATACGCAGTATTTT
TRBV4-1	TRBJ2-2	-	-	CASSQDWLNTGELFF	TGCGCCAGCAGCCAAGACTGGCTTAACACCGGGGAGCTGTTTTTT
TRBV2	TRBJ1-5	-	-	CASSEQGFGNQPQHF	TGTGCCAGCAGCGAACAGGGTTTTGGCAATCAGCCCCAGCATTTT
TRBV11-2	TRBJ2-1	-	-	CASSLAPGSYNEQFF	TGTGCCAGCAGCTTAGCGCCAGGCTCCTACAATGAGCAGTTCTTC
TRBV4-2	TRBJ2-7	TRBD2	-	CASSQPGLAGYEQYF	TGTGCCAGCAGCCAACCCGGACTAGCGGGATACGAGCAGTACTTC
TRBV7-9	TRBJ1-2	TRBD1	-	CASSSNLPGQGARYGYTF	TGTGCCAGCAGCTCTAATCTACCGGGACAGGGGGCTCGGTATGGCTACACCTTC
TRBV5-6	TRBJ2-1	TRBD2	-	CASSSTSGTYNEQFF	TGTGCCAGCAGCTCGACTAGCGGGACTTACAATGAGCAGTTCTTC
TRBV25-1	TRBJ1-1	-	-	CASSGSLTVNTEAFF	TGTGCCAGCAGTGGTTCATTAACAGTGAACACTGAAGCTTTCTTT
TRBV28	TRBJ1-5	TRBD1	-	CASKRQGESQPQHF	TGTGCCAGCAAACGACAGGGGGAGAGTCAGCCCCAGCATTTT
TRBV14	TRBJ2-1	-	-	CASSVSHEQFF	TGTGCCAGCAGTGTCAGTCATGAGCAGTTCTTC
TRBV10-1	TRBJ2-7	TRBD1	-	CASSFDRVNEQYF	TGCGCCAGCAGCTTTGACAGGGTCAACGAGCAGTACTTC
TRBV5-4	TRBJ1-2	TRBD1	-	CASSLGTGGGYGYTF	TGTGCCAGCAGCCTTGGGACAGGGGGAGGCTATGGCTACACCTTC
TRBV10-3	TRBJ2-7	TRBD1	few	CAISDPDRGYEQYF	TGTGCCATCAGTGATCCCGACAGGGGCTACGAGCAGTACTTC
TRBV5-1	TRBJ2-7	-	-	CASSLTTPYEQYF	TGCGCCAGCAGCCTGACTACCCCCTACGAGCAGTACTTC
TRBV30	TRBJ2-5	-	-	CAWSRNWGGNEETQYF	TGTGCCTGGAGTAGAAACTGGGGCGGGAACGAAGAGACCCAGTACTTC
TRBV2	TRBJ2-7	TRBD2	-	CATSLTSGTYEQYF	TGTGCCACCTCTTTGACTAGCGGGACCTACGAGCAGTACTTC
TRBV6-1	TRBJ1-5	TRBD1	few	CASSEHNRGRILGNQPQHF	TGTGCCAGCAGTGAACATAACAGGGGGCGCATATTAGGCAATCAGCCCCAGCATTTT
TRBV6-5	TRBJ2-7	TRBD1	few	CASSSGDSTYEQYF	TGTGCCAGCAGTTCCGGGGACAGTACCTACGAGCAGTACTTC